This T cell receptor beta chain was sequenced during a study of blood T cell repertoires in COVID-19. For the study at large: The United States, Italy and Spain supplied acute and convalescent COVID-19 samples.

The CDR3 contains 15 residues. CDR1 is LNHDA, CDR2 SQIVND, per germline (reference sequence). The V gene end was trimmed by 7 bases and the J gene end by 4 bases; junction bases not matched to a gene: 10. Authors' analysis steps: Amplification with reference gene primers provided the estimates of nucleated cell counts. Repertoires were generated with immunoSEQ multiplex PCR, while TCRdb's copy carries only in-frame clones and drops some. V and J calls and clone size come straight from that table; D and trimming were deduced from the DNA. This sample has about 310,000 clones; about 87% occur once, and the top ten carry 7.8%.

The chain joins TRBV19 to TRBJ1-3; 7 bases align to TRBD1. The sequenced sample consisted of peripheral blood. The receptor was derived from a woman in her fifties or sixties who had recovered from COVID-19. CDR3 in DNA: TGTGCCAGTATGCCTAAGCGGACAGGAGGAAACACCATATATTTT. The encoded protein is CASMPKRTGGNTIYF.